These T cell receptor beta chains were read from a single sample in a study of blood T cells in healthy people across ages. TCRdb re-analysed the 5' RACE reads in MiXCR, keeping a single row per CDR3 protein. Among about 650,000 distinct CDR3 sequences listed, approximately 52% were seen once. Sequencing input: blood. All receptors derive from a woman over 75 in good health. The CDR3 runs from the conserved cysteine through the conserved F or W. A D gene is named only where the DNA matches it firmly. Where a row states a size, it is once, few, many or the class of an expanded clone; other rows omit it.

CDR3nt	CDR3aa	j_gene	d_gene	v_gene	abundance
TGTGCCAGCAGTCTTGGACTAGCGGGAGCGAGCAATGAGCAGTTCTTC	CASSLGLAGASNEQFF	TRBJ2-1	TRBD2	TRBV6-2/TRBV6-3	many
TGTGCCAGCAGCGCCAGCTGGACTAGCGGGGGAGATACGCAGTATTTT	CASSASWTSGGDTQYF	TRBJ2-3	TRBD2	TRBV2	few
TGCAGCGTTGATGGGTCAGGGGGCGTCGGATATGGCTACACCTTC	CSVDGSGGVGYGYTF	TRBJ1-2	TRBD1	TRBV29-1	few
TGTGCCAGCTCACCACCTTGGACAGGCACCTCCGAGCAGTACTTC	CASSPPWTGTSEQYF	TRBJ2-7	TRBD1	TRBV18	many
TGCGCCAGCAGCTTGGTTCGAGGACTCTACGAGCAGTACTTC	CASSLVRGLYEQYF	TRBJ2-7	NA	TRBV5-1	NA
TGTGCCAGCAGTCCTCACCGCGGCGGGGGGAAAGATACGCAGTATTTT	CASSPHRGGGKDTQYF	TRBJ2-3	TRBD2	TRBV12-3/TRBV12-4	NA
TGCAGGGGGGCCCTCTCCTACAATGAGCAGTTCTTC	CRGALSYNEQFF	TRBJ2-1	NA	TRBV20-1	many
TGTGCCAGCAGGGGGGCGGGACTAGCGGGGGTCAATGAGCAGTACTTC	CASRGAGLAGVNEQYF	TRBJ2-7	TRBD2	TRBV12-3/TRBV12-4	once
TGTGCCAGCGGTGGTCCGGGCCCTGAAGCTTTCTTT	CASGGPGPEAFF	TRBJ1-1	NA	TRBV25-1	NA
TGTGCCAGCTCCCCGACGGAGGGCTACACCTTC	CASSPTEGYTF	TRBJ1-2	NA	TRBV7-2	NA
TGTGCCAGCAGTAATTTCCCTCCCAGCACAGATACGCAGTATTTT	CASSNFPPSTDTQYF	TRBJ2-3	NA	TRBV3-1	many
TGCAGCGTTGGAGCAGGGGGTGAAAAACTGTTTTTT	CSVGAGGEKLFF	TRBJ1-4	TRBD1	TRBV29-1	NA
TGCAGCGCCGTTAGCGGGTTCTTCACAGATACGCAGTATTTT	CSAVSGFFTDTQYF	TRBJ2-3	TRBD2	TRBV29-1	NA
TGCAGTGCTAGAGCGCCCCCGGGAGGGGGAAGATCAAACTATGGCTACACCTTC	CSARAPPGGGRSNYGYTF	TRBJ1-2	NA	TRBV20-1	NA
TGCAGCGTTGGGCTAGCGAAGTACAATGAGCAGTTCTTC	CSVGLAKYNEQFF	TRBJ2-1	NA	TRBV29-1	once
TGCAGTGCTAGAGTAGCGGGCCGGGGGACCCAGTACTTC	CSARVAGRGTQYF	TRBJ2-5	TRBD2	TRBV20-1	NA
TGCAGTGCTAGGACGGATCTGGTCGGGGGCGGCAATCAGCCCCAGCATTTT	CSARTDLVGGGNQPQHF	TRBJ1-5	NA	TRBV20-1	NA
TGTGCCAGCAGCCCGGGGACTAGCGTTTACAATGAGCAGTTCTTC	CASSPGTSVYNEQFF	TRBJ2-1	TRBD2	TRBV4-2	many
TGCAGCGTTGATTACGGGAACACTGAAGCTTTCTTT	CSVDYGNTEAFF	TRBJ1-1	NA	TRBV29-1	NA
TGTGCCAGCAGCTTAGTATATTCAGGGCCAAACACTGAAGCTTTCTTT	CASSLVYSGPNTEAFF	TRBJ1-1	NA	TRBV7-9	NA
TGTGCCAGCAGCCAGGGTACGGACAGATATAACTATGGCTACACCTTC	CASSQGTDRYNYGYTF	TRBJ1-2	NA	TRBV4-2	many
TGTGCCAGTGGGACTAGCGGGGGGATCGATACGCAGTATTTT	CASGTSGGIDTQYF	TRBJ2-3	TRBD2	TRBV10-3	many
TGTGCCAGCAGCTTAGAGGGCCAGCTTGAAGCTTTCTTT	CASSLEGQLEAFF	TRBJ1-1	NA	TRBV7-9	few
TGCAGTGCCCGACTAGCGGGAGTGACGGATACGCAGTATTTT	CSARLAGVTDTQYF	TRBJ2-3	TRBD2	TRBV20-1	NA
TGTGCCAGCAGTTCGACAGGGAGTCAGGGCTACACCTTC	CASSSTGSQGYTF	TRBJ1-2	TRBD1	TRBV12-3/TRBV12-4	many
TGCAGCGCTGCTTGGGAGACCCAGTACTTC	CSAAWETQYF	TRBJ2-5	NA	TRBV29-1	NA
TGTGCCAGCAGCTATCTCGACCCCAATTCACCCCTCCACTTT	CASSYLDPNSPLHF	TRBJ1-6	NA	TRBV6-6	NA
TGTGTCAGCAGTGAAAGTCCGGGGACAAGGTCCTACGAGCAGTACTTC	CVSSESPGTRSYEQYF	TRBJ2-7	NA	TRBV2	NA
TGTGCCAGCAGCCGGGACTCTAGCTCCTACAATGAGCAGTTCTTC	CASSRDSSSYNEQFF	TRBJ2-1	NA	TRBV7-2	many
TGTGCCAGCAGTTTTTCTTCCCCCGTCGGGGTAGGACTAGGCTACACCTTC	CASSFSSPVGVGLGYTF	TRBJ1-2	NA	TRBV2	NA
TGCGCCAGCAGCCCCGGGACAGGGCGTGCCAATGAGCAGTTCTTC	CASSPGTGRANEQFF	TRBJ2-1	TRBD1	TRBV5-1	few
TGCAGTGCTAGAGCCGAAGGAAGTTCGAGTACAGATACGCAGTATTTT	CSARAEGSSSTDTQYF	TRBJ2-3	NA	TRBV20-1	many
TGTGCCAGCTCACCAGGCAGGGACGAGGGACATAGCAATCAGCCCCAGCATTTT	CASSPGRDEGHSNQPQHF	TRBJ1-5	NA	TRBV18	few
TGTGCCAGCAGTGGGCGTTTGTGGGGCATAACTTTCTTT	CASSGRLWGITFF	TRBJ1-1	NA	TRBV2	once
TGTGCCAGCTCACCGACGGGACAGGGAAGAGAGACCCAGTACTTC	CASSPTGQGRETQYF	TRBJ2-5	TRBD1	TRBV18	few
TGCAGCGTTGAATGGGACTATCCACCTAAGGGTTACATGCCCAGAACTGAGCAGTTCTTC	CSVEWDYPPKGYMPRTEQFF	TRBJ2-1	TRBD2	TRBV29-1	NA
TGCAGTGCTAGAGATTCGACTAGCGGGAGGTACGAGCAGTACTTC	CSARDSTSGRYEQYF	TRBJ2-7	TRBD2	TRBV20-1	NA
TGTGCCAGCAGTGAACAGGGTGGCACAGATACGCAGTATTTT	CASSEQGGTDTQYF	TRBJ2-3	NA	TRBV6-4	NA
TGTGCCAGCACTTCAATAGGGAACACTGAAGCTTTCTTT	CASTSIGNTEAFF	TRBJ1-1	NA	TRBV2	once
TGCAGTGCTAGACCCCTGGGGTATGAAGAGACCCAGTACTTC	CSARPLGYEETQYF	TRBJ2-5	NA	TRBV20-1	NA
TGTGCTAGTGGTTTGGGCAGCAATCAGCCCCAGCATTTT	CASGLGSNQPQHF	TRBJ1-5	NA	TRBV12-5	NA
TGCAGCGTTGGCGGGACTAGCACAGATACGCAGTATTTT	CSVGGTSTDTQYF	TRBJ2-3	NA	TRBV29-1	few
TGCAGCGTTGAACAGGGTTGTGGGCAGTTCTTC	CSVEQGCGQFF	TRBJ2-1	NA	TRBV29-1	NA
TGCAGCGTTGAACCGGGACATTCAAACTATGGCTACACCTTC	CSVEPGHSNYGYTF	TRBJ1-2	NA	TRBV29-1	NA
TGTGCCAGCAGTTCCGGGGCCCCGCAGCCCCAGCATTTT	CASSSGAPQPQHF	TRBJ1-5	NA	TRBV6-2/TRBV6-3	NA
TGTGCCAGCAGGGCTAGCGGAAGCCGTTTTACCCAGTACTTC	CASRASGSRFTQYF	TRBJ2-5	TRBD2	TRBV28	many
TGTGCCTGGACACCTGTGGATGAGCAGTTCTTC	CAWTPVDEQFF	TRBJ2-1	NA	TRBV30	NA
TGTGCCAGCAGTTTGGTAGCGGGAGGGCCTGACGAGCAGTACTTC	CASSLVAGGPDEQYF	TRBJ2-7	TRBD2	TRBV28	NA
TGCAGTGCCACCCCATGGGGGGAGACCCAGTACTTC	CSATPWGETQYF	TRBJ2-5	NA	TRBV20-1	many
TGTGCCAGCATCCCGTGGACAGGGGGTCGTGGGACAGATACGCAGTATTTT	CASIPWTGGRGTDTQYF	TRBJ2-3	TRBD1	TRBV7-9	NA
TGTGCCAGCAGAACAGGGGGAGCGAACACCGGGGAGCTGTTTTTT	CASRTGGANTGELFF	TRBJ2-2	TRBD1	TRBV12-3/TRBV12-4	NA
TGTGCCAGCAGTTACTCGAAGGAAGTCGACGGGCATTTT	CASSYSKEVDGHF	TRBJ1-5	NA	TRBV6-6	NA
TGTGCCAGCAGCCAGGGACAGGCCACTGGAAACACCATATATTTT	CASSQGQATGNTIYF	TRBJ1-3	TRBD1	TRBV3-1	NA
TGCAGTGCTGCCCGACAGGGTGCTCGGTACTTC	CSAARQGARYF	TRBJ2-5	TRBD1	TRBV20-1	many
TGCAGTGCTAGAGTGGTTAGCGGTGGGTCGTACGAGCAGTACTTC	CSARVVSGGSYEQYF	TRBJ2-7	NA	TRBV20-1	NA